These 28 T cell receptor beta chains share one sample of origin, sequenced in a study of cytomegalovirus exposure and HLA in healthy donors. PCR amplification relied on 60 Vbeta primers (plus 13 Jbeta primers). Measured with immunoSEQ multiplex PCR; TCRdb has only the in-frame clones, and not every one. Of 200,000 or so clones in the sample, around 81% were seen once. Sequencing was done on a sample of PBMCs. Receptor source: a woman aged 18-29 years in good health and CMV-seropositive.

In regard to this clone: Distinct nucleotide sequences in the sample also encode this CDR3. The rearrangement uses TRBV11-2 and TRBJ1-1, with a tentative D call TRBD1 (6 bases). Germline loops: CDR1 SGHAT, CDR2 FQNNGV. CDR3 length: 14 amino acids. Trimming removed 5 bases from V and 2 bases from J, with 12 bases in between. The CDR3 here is CASSVNRVNTEAFF. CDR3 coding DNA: TGTGCCAGCAGCGTGAACAGGGTCAACACTGAAGCTTTCTTT.

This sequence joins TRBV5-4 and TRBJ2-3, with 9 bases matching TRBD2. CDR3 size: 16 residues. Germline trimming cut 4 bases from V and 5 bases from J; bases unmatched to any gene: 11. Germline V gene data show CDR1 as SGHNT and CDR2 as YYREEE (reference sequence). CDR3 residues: CASSPSIAGAGDTQYF. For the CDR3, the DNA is TGTGCCAGCAGCCCTTCCATAGCGGGGGCCGGAGATACGCAGTATTTT.

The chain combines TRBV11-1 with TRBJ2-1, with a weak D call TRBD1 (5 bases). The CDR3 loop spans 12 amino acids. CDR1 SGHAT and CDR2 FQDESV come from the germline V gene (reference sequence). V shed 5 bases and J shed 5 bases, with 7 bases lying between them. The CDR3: CASSLTDNEQFF. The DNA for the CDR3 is TGTGCCAGCAGCCTGACAGACAATGAGCAGTTCTTC.

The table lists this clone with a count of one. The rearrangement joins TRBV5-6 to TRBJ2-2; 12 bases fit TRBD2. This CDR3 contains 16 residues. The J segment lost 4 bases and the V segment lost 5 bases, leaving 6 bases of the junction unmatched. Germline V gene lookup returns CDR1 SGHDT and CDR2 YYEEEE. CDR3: CASRRTSGAFTGELFF. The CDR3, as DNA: TGTGCCAGCAGGAGGACTAGCGGGGCCTTCACCGGGGAGCTGTTTTTT.

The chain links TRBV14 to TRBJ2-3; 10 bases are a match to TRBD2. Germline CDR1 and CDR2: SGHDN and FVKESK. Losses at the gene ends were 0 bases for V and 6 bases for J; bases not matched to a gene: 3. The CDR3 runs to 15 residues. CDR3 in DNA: TGTGCCAGCAGCCAAGATAAACTAGCGGGGGATACGCAGTATTTT. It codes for CASSQDKLAGDTQYF.

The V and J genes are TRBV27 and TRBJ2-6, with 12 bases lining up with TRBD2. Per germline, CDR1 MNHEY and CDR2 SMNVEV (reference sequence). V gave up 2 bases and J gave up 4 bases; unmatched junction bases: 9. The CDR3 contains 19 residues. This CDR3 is CASSLGASGGAVGANVLTF. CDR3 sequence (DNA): TGTGCCAGCAGTTTAGGGGCTAGCGGGGGGGCCGTGGGGGCCAACGTCCTGACTTTC.

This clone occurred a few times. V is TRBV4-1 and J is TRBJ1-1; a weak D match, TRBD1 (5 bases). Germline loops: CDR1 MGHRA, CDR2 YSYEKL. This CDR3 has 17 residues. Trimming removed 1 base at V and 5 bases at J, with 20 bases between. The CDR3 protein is CASSQGRGPFAGTEAFF. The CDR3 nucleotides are TGCGCCAGCAGCCAAGGGAGGGGACCCTTTGCGGGGACTGAAGCTTTCTTT.

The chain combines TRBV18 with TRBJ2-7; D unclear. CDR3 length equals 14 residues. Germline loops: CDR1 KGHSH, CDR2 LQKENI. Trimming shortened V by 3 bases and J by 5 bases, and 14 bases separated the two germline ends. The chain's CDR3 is CASSPTTPRDEQYF. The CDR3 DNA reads TGTGCCAGCTCACCTACCACCCCTCGGGACGAGCAGTACTTC.

The CDR3 is CASGTAGYEQYF. DNA of the CDR3: TGTGCCAGTGGGACTGCGGGGTACGAGCAGTACTTC. The rearrangement joins TRBV7-9 to TRBJ2-5; D perhaps matches TRBD2 (6 bases). The DNA end is a closer match to TRBJ2-7, so the J assignment may be wrong. This CDR3 is 12 amino acids long. From germline, CDR1 is SEHNR and CDR2 FQNEAQ (reference sequence).

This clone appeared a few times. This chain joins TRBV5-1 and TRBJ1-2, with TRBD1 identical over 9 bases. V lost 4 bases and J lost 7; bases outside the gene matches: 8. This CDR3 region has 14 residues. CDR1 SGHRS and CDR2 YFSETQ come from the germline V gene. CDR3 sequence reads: CASSLRTGVSGYTF. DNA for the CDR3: TGCGCCAGCAGCCTCCGGACAGGGGTTAGTGGCTACACCTTC.

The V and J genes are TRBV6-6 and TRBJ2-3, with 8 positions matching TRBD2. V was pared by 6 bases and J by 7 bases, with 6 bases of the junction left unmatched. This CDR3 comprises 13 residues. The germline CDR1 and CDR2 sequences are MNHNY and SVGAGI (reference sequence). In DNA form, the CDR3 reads TGTGCCAGCAGCGGCGGGGGGCCTAATACGCAGTATTTT. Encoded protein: CASSGGGPNTQYF.

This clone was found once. The CDR3 reads CASSRSTSGDSTDTQYF. CDR3 nucleotide sequence: TGTGCCAGCAGCCGTTCAACTAGCGGGGACAGCACAGATACGCAGTATTTT. The chain employs TRBV4-2 and TRBJ2-3, with 10 positions matching TRBD2. CDR1 and CDR2 (germline): LGHNA, YNFKEQ. The junction had 7 bases not matched to a gene; V was cut back by 4 bases and J by 0 bases. The CDR3 loop spans 17 amino acids.

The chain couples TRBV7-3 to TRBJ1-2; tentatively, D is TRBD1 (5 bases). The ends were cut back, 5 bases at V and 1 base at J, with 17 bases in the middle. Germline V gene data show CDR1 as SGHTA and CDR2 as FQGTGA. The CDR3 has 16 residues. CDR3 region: CASSHTPEQVNYGYTF. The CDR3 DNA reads TGTGCCAGCAGCCATACTCCGGAACAGGTTAACTATGGCTACACCTTC.

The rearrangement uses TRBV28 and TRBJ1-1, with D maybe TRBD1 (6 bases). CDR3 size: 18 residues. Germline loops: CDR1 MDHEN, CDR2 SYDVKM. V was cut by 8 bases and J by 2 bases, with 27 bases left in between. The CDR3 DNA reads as TGTGCCAGCCCCAAGAGCGGGACACCCACCGGGGGTAACACTGAAGCTTTCTTT. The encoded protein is CASPKSGTPTGGNTEAFF.

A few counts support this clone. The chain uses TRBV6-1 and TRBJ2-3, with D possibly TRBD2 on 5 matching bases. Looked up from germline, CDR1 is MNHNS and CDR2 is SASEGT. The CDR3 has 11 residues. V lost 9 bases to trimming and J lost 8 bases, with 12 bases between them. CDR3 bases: TGTGCCAGTAAACTAGAAGTTACGCAGTATTTT. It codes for CASKLEVTQYF.

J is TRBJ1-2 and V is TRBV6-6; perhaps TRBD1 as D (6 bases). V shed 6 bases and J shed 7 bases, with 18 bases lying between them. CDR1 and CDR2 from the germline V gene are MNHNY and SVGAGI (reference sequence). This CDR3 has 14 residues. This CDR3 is CASSPMDAGAGYTF. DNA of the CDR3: TGTGCCAGCAGCCCCATGGATGCAGGGGCTGGCTACACCTTC.

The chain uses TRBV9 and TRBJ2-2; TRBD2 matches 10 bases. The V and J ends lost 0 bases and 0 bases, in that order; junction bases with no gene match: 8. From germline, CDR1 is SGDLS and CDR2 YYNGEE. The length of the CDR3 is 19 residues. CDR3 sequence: CASSVAGLAAIPNTGELFF. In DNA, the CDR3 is TGTGCCAGCAGCGTAGCTGGACTAGCGGCGATCCCGAACACCGGGGAGCTGTTTTTT.

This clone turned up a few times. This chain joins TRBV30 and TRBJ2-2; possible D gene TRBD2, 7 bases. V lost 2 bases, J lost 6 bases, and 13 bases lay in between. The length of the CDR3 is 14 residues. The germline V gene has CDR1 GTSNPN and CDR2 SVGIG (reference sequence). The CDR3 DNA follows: TGTGCCTGGAGTTGGGGGGGGGCGGCCGGGGAGCTGTTTTTT. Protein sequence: CAWSWGGAAGELFF.

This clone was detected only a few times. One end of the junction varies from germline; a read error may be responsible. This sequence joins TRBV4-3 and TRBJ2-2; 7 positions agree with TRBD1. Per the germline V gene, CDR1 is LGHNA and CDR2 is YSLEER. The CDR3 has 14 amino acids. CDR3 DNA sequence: TGCGCCAGCAGCAAAGACAGGGTGGCCGGGGAGCTGTTTTTT. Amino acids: CASSKDRVAGELFF.

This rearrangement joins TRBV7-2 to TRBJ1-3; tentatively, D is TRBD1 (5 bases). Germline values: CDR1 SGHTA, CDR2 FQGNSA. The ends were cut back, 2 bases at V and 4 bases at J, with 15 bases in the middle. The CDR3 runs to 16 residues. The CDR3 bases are TGTGCCAGCAGCTTAATAAGATCTGGGGGGGGAAACACCATATATTTT. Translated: CASSLIRSGGGNTIYF.

The CDR3 loop reads CASGGGQYV. The DNA for the CDR3 is TGTGCCAGCGGAGGTGGGCAGTACGTC. The rearrangement links TRBV9 to TRBJ2-7, with D tentatively TRBD2 (5 bases). The CDR3 totals 9 residues. V lost 7 bases to trimming and J lost 9 bases, with 8 bases between them. The germline V gene has CDR1 SGDLS and CDR2 YYNGEE.

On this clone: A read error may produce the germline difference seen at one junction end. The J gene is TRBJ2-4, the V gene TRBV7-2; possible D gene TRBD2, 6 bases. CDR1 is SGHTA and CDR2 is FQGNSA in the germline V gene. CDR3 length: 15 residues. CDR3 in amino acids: CASSLGRLAKNIQYF. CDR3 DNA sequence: TGTGCCAGCAGTTTAGGGAGGCTAGCCAAAAACATTCAGTACTTC.

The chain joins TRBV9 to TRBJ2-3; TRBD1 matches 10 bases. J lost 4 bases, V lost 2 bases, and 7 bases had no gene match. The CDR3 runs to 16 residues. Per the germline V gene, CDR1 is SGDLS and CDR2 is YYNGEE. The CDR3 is CASSVTSGQGSDTQYF. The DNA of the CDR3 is TGTGCCAGCAGCGTCACCTCGGGACAGGGGTCAGATACGCAGTATTTT. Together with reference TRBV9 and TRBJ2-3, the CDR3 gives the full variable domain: DSGVTQTPKHLITATGQRVTLRCSPRSGDLSVYWYQQSLDQGLQFLIQYYNGEERAKGNILERFSAQQFPDLHSELNLSSLELGDSALYFCASSVTSGQGSDTQYFGPGTRLTVL.

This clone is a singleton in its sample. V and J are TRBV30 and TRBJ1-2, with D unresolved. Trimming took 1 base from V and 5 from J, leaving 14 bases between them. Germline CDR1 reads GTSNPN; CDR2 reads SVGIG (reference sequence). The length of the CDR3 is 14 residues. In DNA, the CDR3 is TGTGCCTGGAGTGATTTCACAGTCCTATATGGCTACACCTTC. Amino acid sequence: CAWSDFTVLYGYTF.

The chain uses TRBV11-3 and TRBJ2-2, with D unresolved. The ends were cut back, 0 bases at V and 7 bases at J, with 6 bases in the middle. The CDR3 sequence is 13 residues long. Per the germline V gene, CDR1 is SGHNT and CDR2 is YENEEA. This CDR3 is CASSLDLSGELFF. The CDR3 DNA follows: TGTGCCAGCAGCTTAGATCTCAGCGGGGAGCTGTTTTTT.

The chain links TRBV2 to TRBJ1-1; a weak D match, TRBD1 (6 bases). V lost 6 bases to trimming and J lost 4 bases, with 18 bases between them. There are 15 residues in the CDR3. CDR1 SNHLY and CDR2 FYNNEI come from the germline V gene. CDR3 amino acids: CASRFPQGIGTEAFF. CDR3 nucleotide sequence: TGTGCCAGCAGATTCCCACAGGGAATAGGCACTGAAGCTTTCTTT.

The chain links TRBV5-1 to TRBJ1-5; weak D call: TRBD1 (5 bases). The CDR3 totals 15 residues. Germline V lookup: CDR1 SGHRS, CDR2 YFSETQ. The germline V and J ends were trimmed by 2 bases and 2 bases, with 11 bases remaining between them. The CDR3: CASSFGGGGNQPQHF. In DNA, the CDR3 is TGCGCCAGCAGCTTCGGGGGGGGAGGCAATCAGCCCCAGCATTTT.

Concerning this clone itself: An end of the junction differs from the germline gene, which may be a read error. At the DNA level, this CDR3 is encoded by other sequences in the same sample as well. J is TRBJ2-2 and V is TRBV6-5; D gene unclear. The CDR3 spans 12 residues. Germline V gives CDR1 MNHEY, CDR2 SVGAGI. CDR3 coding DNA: TGCGCCAGCAGTCAATCCACCGGGGAGCTGTTTTTT. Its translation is CASSQSTGELFF.